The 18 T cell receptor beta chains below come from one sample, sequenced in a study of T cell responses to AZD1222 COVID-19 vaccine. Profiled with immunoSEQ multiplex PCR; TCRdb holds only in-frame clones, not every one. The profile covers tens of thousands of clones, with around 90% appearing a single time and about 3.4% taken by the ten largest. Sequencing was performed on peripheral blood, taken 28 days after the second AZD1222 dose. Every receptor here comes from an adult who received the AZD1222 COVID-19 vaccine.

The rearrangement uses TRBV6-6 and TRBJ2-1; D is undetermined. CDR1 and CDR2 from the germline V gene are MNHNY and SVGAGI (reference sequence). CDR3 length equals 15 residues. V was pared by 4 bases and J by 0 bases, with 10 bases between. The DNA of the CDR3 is TGTGCCAGCAGTTCGACACAGAGCTCCTACAATGAGCAGTTCTTC. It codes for CASSSTQSSYNEQFF.

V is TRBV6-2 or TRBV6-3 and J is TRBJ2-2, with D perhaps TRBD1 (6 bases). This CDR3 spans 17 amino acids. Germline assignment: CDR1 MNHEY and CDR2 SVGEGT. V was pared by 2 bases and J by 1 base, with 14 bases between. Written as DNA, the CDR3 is TGTGCCAGCAGTTACATCCAGGGACACCTGAACACCGGGGAGCTGTTTTTT. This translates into CASSYIQGHLNTGELFF.

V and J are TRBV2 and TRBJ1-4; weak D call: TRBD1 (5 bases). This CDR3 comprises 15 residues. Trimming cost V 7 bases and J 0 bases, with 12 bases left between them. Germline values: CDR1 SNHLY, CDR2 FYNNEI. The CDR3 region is CASTVGVTTNEKLFF. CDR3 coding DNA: TGTGCCAGCACCGTGGGGGTTACAACTAATGAAAAACTGTTTTTT.

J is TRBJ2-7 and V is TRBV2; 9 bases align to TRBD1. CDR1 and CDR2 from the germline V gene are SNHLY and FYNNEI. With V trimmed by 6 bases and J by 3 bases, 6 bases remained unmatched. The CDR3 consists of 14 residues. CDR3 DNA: TGTGCCAGCAGAGAGACAGGGGGAAGCTACGAGCAGTACTTC. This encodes CASRETGGSYEQYF.

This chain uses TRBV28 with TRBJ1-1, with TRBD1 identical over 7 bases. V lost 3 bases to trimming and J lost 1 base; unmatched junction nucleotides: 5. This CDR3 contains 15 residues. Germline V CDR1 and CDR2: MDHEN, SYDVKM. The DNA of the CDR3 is TGTGCCAGCAGTTTCACAGGGGAATCGAACACTGAAGCTTTCTTT. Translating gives CASSFTGESNTEAFF.

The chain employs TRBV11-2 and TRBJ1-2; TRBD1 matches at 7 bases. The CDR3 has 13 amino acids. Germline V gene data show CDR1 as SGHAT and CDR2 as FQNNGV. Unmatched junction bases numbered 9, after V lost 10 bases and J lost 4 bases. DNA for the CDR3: TGTGCCACGAGGCCCGGACAGGCCTATGGCTACACCTTC. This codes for CATRPGQAYGYTF.

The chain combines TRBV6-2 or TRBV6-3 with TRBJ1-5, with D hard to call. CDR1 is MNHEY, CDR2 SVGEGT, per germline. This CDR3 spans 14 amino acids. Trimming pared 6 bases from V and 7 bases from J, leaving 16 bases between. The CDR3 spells CASSSGFYGQPQHF. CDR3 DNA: TGTGCCAGCAGCTCCGGCTTCTATGGACAGCCCCAGCATTTT.

In DNA form, the CDR3 reads TGTGCCAGCAGGGAAACCCCACTCGGGACTTACTATGGCTACACCTTC. It translates to CASRETPLGTYYGYTF. The chain employs TRBV2 and TRBJ1-2, with D maybe TRBD1 (5 bases). V lost 6 bases to trimming and J lost 3 bases, with 20 bases between them. CDR3 length equals 16 residues. Germline V gene sequence: CDR1 SNHLY, CDR2 FYNNEI. Full variable domain (rest looked up from reference TRBV2 and TRBJ1-2): EPEVTQTPSHQVTQMGQEVILRCVPISNHLYFYWYRQILGQKVEFLVSFYNNEISEKSEIFDDQFSVERPDGSNFTLKIRSTKLEDSAMYFCASRETPLGTYYGYTFGSGTRLTVV.

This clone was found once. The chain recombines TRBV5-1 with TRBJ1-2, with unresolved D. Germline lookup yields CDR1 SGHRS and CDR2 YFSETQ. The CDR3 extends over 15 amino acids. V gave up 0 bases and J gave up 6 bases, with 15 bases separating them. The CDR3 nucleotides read TGCGCCAGCAGCTTGGAGATCGGAGTAGGGAATGGCTACACCTTC. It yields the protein CASSLEIGVGNGYTF.

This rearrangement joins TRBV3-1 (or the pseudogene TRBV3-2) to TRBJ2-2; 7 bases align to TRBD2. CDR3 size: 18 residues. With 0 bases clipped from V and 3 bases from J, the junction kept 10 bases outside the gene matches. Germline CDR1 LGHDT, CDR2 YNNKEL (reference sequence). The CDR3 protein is CASSQDRRLGRDTGELFF. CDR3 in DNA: TGTGCCAGCAGCCAAGATAGGCGCCTGGGGAGGGACACCGGGGAGCTGTTTTTT.

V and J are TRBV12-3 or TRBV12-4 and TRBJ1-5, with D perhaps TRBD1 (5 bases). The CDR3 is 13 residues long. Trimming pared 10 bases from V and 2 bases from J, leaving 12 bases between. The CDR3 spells CAIQGSGNQPQHF. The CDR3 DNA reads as TGTGCCATCCAGGGATCTGGCAATCAGCCCCAGCATTTT.

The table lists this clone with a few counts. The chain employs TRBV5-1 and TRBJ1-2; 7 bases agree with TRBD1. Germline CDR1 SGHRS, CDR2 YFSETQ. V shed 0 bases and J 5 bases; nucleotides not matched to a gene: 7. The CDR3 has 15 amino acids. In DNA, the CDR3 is TGCGCCAGCAGCTTGGCCCCAGACAGGGATTATGGCTACACCTTC. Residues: CASSLAPDRDYGYTF. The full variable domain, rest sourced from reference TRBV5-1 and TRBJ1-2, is KAGVTQTPRYLIKTRGQQVTLSCSPISGHRSVSWYQQTPGQGLQFLFEYFSETQRNKGNFPGRFSGRQFSNSRSEMNVSTLELGDSALYLCASSLAPDRDYGYTFGSGTRLTVV.

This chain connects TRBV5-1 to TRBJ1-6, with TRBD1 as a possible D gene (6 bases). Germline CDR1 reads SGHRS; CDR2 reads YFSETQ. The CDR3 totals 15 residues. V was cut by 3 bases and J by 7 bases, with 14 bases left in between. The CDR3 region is CASSSVDSRNSPLHF. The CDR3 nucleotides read TGCGCCAGCAGCTCTGTGGACAGCCGAAATTCACCCCTCCACTTT.

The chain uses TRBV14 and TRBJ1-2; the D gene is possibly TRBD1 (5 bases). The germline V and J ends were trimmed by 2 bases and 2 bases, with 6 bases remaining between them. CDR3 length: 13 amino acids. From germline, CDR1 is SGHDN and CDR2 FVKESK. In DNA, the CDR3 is TGTGCCAGCAGCCAACAGGGAAACTATGGCTACACCTTC. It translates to CASSQQGNYGYTF.

CDR3 in DNA: TGTGCCACCAGCAGAGAGAGGGCAGATACGCAGTATTTT. This gives the protein CATSRERADTQYF. The chain couples TRBV15 to TRBJ2-3, with D possibly being TRBD2 (5 bases). V was shortened by 0 bases and J by 4 bases, with 5 bases between the two germline ends. This CDR3 comprises 13 residues. CDR1 and CDR2 from the germline V gene are LNHNV and YYDKDF (reference sequence).

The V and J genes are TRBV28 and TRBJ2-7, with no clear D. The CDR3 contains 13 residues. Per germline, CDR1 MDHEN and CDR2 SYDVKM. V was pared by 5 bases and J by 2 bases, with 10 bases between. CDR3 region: CASSPPQAYEQYF. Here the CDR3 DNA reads TGTGCCAGCAGTCCCCCCCAAGCCTACGAGCAGTACTTC.

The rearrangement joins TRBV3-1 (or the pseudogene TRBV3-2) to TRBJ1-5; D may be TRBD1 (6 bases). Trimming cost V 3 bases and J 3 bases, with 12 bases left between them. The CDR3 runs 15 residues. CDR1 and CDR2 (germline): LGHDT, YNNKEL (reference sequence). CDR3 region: CASSQSDRHNQPQHF. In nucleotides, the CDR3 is TGTGCCAGCAGCCAGTCGGACAGACACAATCAGCCCCAGCATTTT.

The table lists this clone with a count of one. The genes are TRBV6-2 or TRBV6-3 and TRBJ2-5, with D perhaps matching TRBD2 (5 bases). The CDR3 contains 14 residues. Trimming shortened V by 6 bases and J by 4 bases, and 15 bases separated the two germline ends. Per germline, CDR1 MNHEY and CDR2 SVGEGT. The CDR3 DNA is TGTGCCAGCAGCCCCGGGATCCGGGGAGAGACCCAGTACTTC. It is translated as CASSPGIRGETQYF.